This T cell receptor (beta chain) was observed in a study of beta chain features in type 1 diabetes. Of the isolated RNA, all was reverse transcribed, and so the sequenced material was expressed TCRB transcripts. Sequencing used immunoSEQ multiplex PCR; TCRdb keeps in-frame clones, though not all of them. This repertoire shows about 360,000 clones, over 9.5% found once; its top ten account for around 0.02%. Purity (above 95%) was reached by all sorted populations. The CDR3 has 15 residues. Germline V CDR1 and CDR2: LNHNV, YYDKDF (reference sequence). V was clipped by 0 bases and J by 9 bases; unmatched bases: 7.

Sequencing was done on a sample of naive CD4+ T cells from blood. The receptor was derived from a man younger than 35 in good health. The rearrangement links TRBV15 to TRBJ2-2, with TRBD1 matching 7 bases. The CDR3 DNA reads TGTGCCACCAGCAGAGACGGAAACAGGGGCAGGGAGCTGTTTTTT. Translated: CATSRDGNRGRELFF. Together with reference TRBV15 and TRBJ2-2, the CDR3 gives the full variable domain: DAMVIQNPRYQVTQFGKPVTLSCSQTLNHNVMYWYQQKSSQAPKLLFHYYDKDFNNEADTPDNFQSRRPNTSFCFLDIRSPGLGDTAMYLCATSRDGNRGRELFFGEGSRLTVL.